Below are 2 T cell receptor beta chains sequenced from a single sample in a study of a mutant IDH1 vaccine in newly diagnosed glioma. Time point in this sample: baseline, week 1 (first vaccination visit). The treatment is: pre-vaccination baseline after standard-of-care therapy. Method: immunoSEQ multiplex PCR; TCRdb's copy keeps in-frame clones and lacks some. The table shows about 92,000 clones, with around 82% occurring only once. The sample here was PBMCs, taken from a glioma patient treated with radiotherapy, temozolomide or both. These TCRs come from a woman aged 50 to 60 with glioma.

This clone was detected once. The chain has TRBV27 and TRBJ2-5; no firm D call. Per germline, CDR1 MNHEY and CDR2 SMNVEV (reference sequence). The CDR3 sequence is 15 residues long. Trimming removed 2 bases from V and 2 bases from J, with 12 bases in between. CDR3 in amino acids: CASSLMAQVQETQYF. CDR3 sequence (DNA): TGTGCCAGCAGTTTAATGGCGCAGGTTCAAGAGACCCAGTACTTC.

This clone was detected only a few times. The genes are TRBV9 and TRBJ1-5; D gene uncertain. V was cut by 0 bases and J by 1 base, with 2 bases left in between. The length of the CDR3 is 13 residues. In germline, CDR1 is SGDLS, CDR2 YYNGEE. In DNA form, the CDR3 reads TGTGCCAGCAGCGTAGAAAGCAATCAGCCCCAGCATTTT. Amino acids: CASSVESNQPQHF. Combining the CDR3 with reference TRBV9 and TRBJ1-5 gives the whole variable domain DSGVTQTPKHLITATGQRVTLRCSPRSGDLSVYWYQQSLDQGLQFLIQYYNGEERAKGNILERFSAQQFPDLHSELNLSSLELGDSALYFCASSVESNQPQHFGDGTRLSIL.